A selection of T cell receptor beta chains follows, all from one sample in a study of naive and memory T cell subsets. TCRdb called the UMI-ligation and nested PCR reads again in MiXCR, with one record for every CDR3 protein. The data hold several thousand distinct CDR3 sequences, with around 5.2% observed a single time. Material: effector memory CD8+ T cells from blood. The receptors were sampled from a human donor in good health. The conserved cysteine and the conserved F or W are not part of the CDR3 here. The order of the fields is V gene, CDR3 protein.

TRBV28 ASGSGEGQETQY
TRBV6-1 ASSEALEGAQPQH
TRBV6-1 ASSEAMTGNQPQH
TRBV28 ASARDPRDYEQY
TRBV7-9 ASSLGAGGKNIQY
TRBV7-2 ASSLDGLVVANIQY
TRBV11-2 ASSIWTERGGNQPQH
TRBV6-4 ASSDSTGAGELF
TRBV6-1 ASSTLPDRGRMNEQF
TRBV4-2 ASSQDYGLAFGEQF
TRBV11-2 ASSLPTDTQY
TRBV27 ASSLFGTSRHTQY
TRBV4-2 ASSPSGEFTDTQY
TRBV6-2/TRBV6-3 ASSRGDSGANVLT
TRBV30 AWSVAGGSYEQY
TRBV6-6 ASSYETGNYNEQF
TRBV7-6 ASSLVDYQRQF
TRBV9 ASSPDGATNEKLF
TRBV28 ASTTHRGLAYNEQF
TRBV15 ATSSDRAPLNEQF
TRBV19 ASSIFGYEQF
TRBV9 ASSAGQWIGETQY
TRBV5-1 ASSPTIFRTSYEQY
TRBV27 ASSLWGSSYEQY
TRBV6-5 ASSYSEGGEQY
TRBV4-1 ASSPGDRGSVDEQF
TRBV12-3/TRBV12-4 ASSLGNEQF
TRBV28 ASSDLAGGPAEETQY
TRBV14 ASSQGSPSSGNTIY
TRBV4-3 ASSQELANSPLH
TRBV11-2 ASTPQGRNTEAF
TRBV20-1 SARSTGGVETQY
TRBV9 ASSVSGEQF
TRBV6-4 ASSEQGGTDTQY
TRBV28 ASRGTGLESQPQH
TRBV12-3/TRBV12-4 ASSFRTSGDYEQY
TRBV6-1 ASSERTDLYEQY
TRBV5-6 ASSMERGFNIQY
TRBV3-1 ASSQYDPSGEPGSSYNEQF
TRBV3-1 ASSQDVQRDVPYNEQF
TRBV6-5 ASSKTTGGHEQY
TRBV28 ASSSGTDLQETQY
TRBV7-9 ASSYSSGTRHNEQF
TRBV7-6 ASSQTDSNTEAF
TRBV7-9 ASSEDGIISYEQY
TRBV30 AWSVPAFGYDTEAF
TRBV10-2 AGSLTAYSYNEQF
TRBV28 ASSLGIADTQY
TRBV5-1 ASSLVDSSYNEQF
TRBV6-2/TRBV6-3 ASSPSDSTDTQY
TRBV19 ASSINGPYNEQF
TRBV7-6 ASSKSGDYGYT
TRBV6-4 ASSDSEGVSGANVLT
TRBV7-8 ASSARMSGQHTEAF
TRBV12-2 ASRSLAGETDTQY